Presented here are 10 T cell receptor beta chains from one specimen sequenced in a study of cytomegalovirus exposure and HLA in healthy donors. The PCR made use of 60 Vbeta and 13 Jbeta primers. TCRdb's copy holds only in-frame clones and misses some; the assay was immunoSEQ multiplex PCR. The sample shows about 190,000 clones, around 87% of them seen only once. Sequencing was performed on PBMCs. The receptors come from a woman aged 18-35 years in good health and CMV-seronegative.

This chain links TRBV11-2 with TRBJ2-1, with 9 bases fitting TRBD2. The CDR3 totals 15 residues. Germline lookup yields CDR1 SGHAT and CDR2 FQNNGV. Trimming at V came to 1 base and at J to 8 bases, leaving 6 bases not matched to a gene. Written as DNA, the CDR3 is TGTGCCAGCAGCTTAGCTAGCGGGGTGCGGCATGAGCAGTTCTTC. As protein: CASSLASGVRHEQFF.

This clone was observed a single time. This chain links TRBV28 with TRBJ2-3; TRBD1 matches at 8 bases. Looked up from germline, CDR1 is MDHEN and CDR2 is SYDVKM. There are 17 residues in the CDR3. The trim removed 1 base at V and 2 bases at J, leaving 8 bases unmatched. The CDR3 loop reads CASSLSRGTGVTDTQYF. CDR3 coding DNA: TGTGCCAGCAGTTTATCCCGGGGGACAGGAGTCACAGATACGCAGTATTTT.

This rearrangement joins TRBV27 to TRBJ1-1, with D possibly being TRBD1 (5 bases). The CDR3 runs 14 residues. CDR1 is MNHEY and CDR2 is SMNVEV in the germline V gene (reference sequence). The V end lost 5 bases, the J end lost 4 bases, and 14 bases lay between the germline ends. This chain's CDR3 is CASSVGGGSTEAFF. The CDR3 DNA follows: TGTGCCAGCAGTGTAGGCGGGGGGAGCACTGAAGCTTTCTTT.

The gene calls are TRBV4-1 and TRBJ2-5; 7 bases map to TRBD1. The DNA end favors TRBJ2-7, so the J call may be wrong. Germline CDR1 and CDR2: MGHRA and YSYEKL. This CDR3 is 15 amino acids long. CDR3 loop: CASSQDRGSSYEQYF. CDR3 DNA: TGCGCCAGCAGCCAAGACAGGGGGAGCTCCTACGAGCAGTACTTC.

V usage is TRBV18 and J usage is TRBJ1-1; D remains unclear. V lost 3 bases to trimming and J lost 5 bases, with 10 bases between them. The CDR3 loop spans 13 amino acids. Germline V gene sequence: CDR1 KGHSH, CDR2 LQKENI. The CDR3 DNA follows: TGTGCCAGCTCACCGCCGGCGGCTACTGAAGCTTTCTTT. Its translation: CASSPPAATEAFF. Full variable domain (rest looked up from reference TRBV18 and TRBJ1-1): NAGVMQNPRHLVRRRGQEARLRCSPMKGHSHVYWYRQLPEEGLKFMVYLQKENIIDESGMPKERFSAEFPKEGPSILRIQQVVRGDSAAYFCASSPPAATEAFFGQGTRLTVV.

J is TRBJ2-7 and V is TRBV6-1, with a tentative D call TRBD2 (6 bases). V shed 11 bases and J shed 4 bases, with 15 bases lying between them. Germline V gene lookup returns CDR1 MNHNS and CDR2 SASEGT. This CDR3 region has 12 residues. CDR3 sequence (DNA): TGTGCCGTCCTAACGGGGGTTTACGAGCAGTACTTC. Translation: CAVLTGVYEQYF.

This clone came up a few times. This chain links TRBV7-9 with TRBJ1-1; D is ambiguous. The CDR3 contains 13 residues. V shed 5 bases and J shed 0 bases, with 7 bases lying between them. The germline V gene encodes CDR1 SEHNR and CDR2 FQNEAQ (reference sequence). CDR3 DNA: TGTGCCAGCAGCCCGAGCATGAACACTGAAGCTTTCTTT. It encodes CASSPSMNTEAFF.

This clone has more than one count but fewer than ten. This sequence joins TRBV4-1 and TRBJ1-1; tentative D call: TRBD1 (5 bases). Germline assignment: CDR1 MGHRA and CDR2 YSYEKL. The CDR3 loop spans 15 amino acids. Trimming removed 3 bases at V and 3 bases at J, with 14 bases between. The CDR3 sequence is CASSQDWGPDTEAFF. CDR3 sequence (DNA): TGCGCCAGCAGCCAGGATTGGGGCCCTGACACTGAAGCTTTCTTT.

The chain has TRBV6-4 and TRBJ2-1; D is perhaps TRBD2 (6 bases). Trimming shortened V by 5 bases and J by 7 bases, and 15 bases separated the two germline ends. The CDR3 loop spans 14 amino acids. The germline gives CDR1 MRHNA, CDR2 SNTAGT. This chain's CDR3 is CASSYQRVLNEQFF. Written as DNA, the CDR3 is TGTGCCAGCAGTTACCAGCGGGTGCTAAATGAGCAGTTCTTC.

The chain links TRBV5-8 to TRBJ1-2; D ambiguous. CDR3 length: 15 amino acids. Germline V gene sequence: CDR1 SGHTS, CDR2 YDEGEE. The V and J ends lost 3 bases and 4 bases respectively, with 16 bases between them. The CDR3 region has the DNA TGTGCCAGCAGCTCCTGGTGGGGAGTGGGCTATGGCTACACCTTC. Translating gives CASSSWWGVGYGYTF.